This TCR beta chain was observed in a study of regulatory T cells in long-lasting Graves disease. TCR beta libraries were built with iRepertoire HTBI primers and Arm-PCR of CDR3 regions. From the multiplex PCR reads, TCRdb called clonotypes with MiXCR, one entry per CDR3 protein. The sample records roughly 400,000 distinct CDR3 sequences, over 12% being singletons. The CDR3 is 13 amino acids. In germline, CDR1 is MNHEY, CDR2 SVGEGT. V was trimmed by 2 bases and J by 9 bases, leaving 11 bases between them. Time point meaning: newly diagnosed GD, antithyroid drugs for less than 3 months. Isolated PBMC RNA provided the starting material for the TCR library. Many counts were recorded for this clonotype. This sample was shared with a second study, whose subject was T cells in Graves' hyperthyroidism and ophthalmopathy.

The sample was peripheral blood mononuclear cells (PBMCs), taken at new diagnosis, from a patient treated with antithyroid drugs. V and J are TRBV6-2 or TRBV6-3 and TRBJ2-1, with a weak D call TRBD1 (6 bases). This receptor was obtained from a woman aged 40-49 years with Graves disease. The CDR3: CASSYDPRGEQFF. The CDR3 nucleotides read TGTGCCAGCAGTTACGATCCCAGGGGTGAGCAGTTCTTC.